This TCR beta chain was captured in a study of T cell responses to AZD1222 COVID-19 vaccine. Study findings and constraints: Reports say nearly half of spike-specific TCRs go after unmutated variant regions. All repertoire sampling was performed exclusively after the peak T cell response. Mostly white British, mostly female donors; authors suggested clonal diversity may be underestimated.

The assay was immunoSEQ multiplex PCR, and TCRdb's table has in-frame clones only and misses some. This sample has some 96,000 clones, with approximately 91% found just once. This clone appeared a single time. What it binds is unknown. The sample was peripheral blood, taken on day 0 of AZD1222 vaccination. The sequence was collected from an adult in good health.

The DNA for the CDR3 is TGTGCCAGCAGTTACTCAAGCACCTACAATCAGCCCCAGCATTTT. This encodes CASSYSSTYNQPQHF. The chain carries TRBV6-2 or TRBV6-3 and TRBJ1-5, with no clear D. This CDR3 is 15 amino acids long. V lost 0 bases to trimming and J lost 3 bases, with 9 bases between them. CDR1 and CDR2 from the germline V gene are MNHEY and SVGEGT.